These T cell receptor beta chains were read from a single sample in a study of identical twins. TCRdb re-called the 5' RACE reads with MiXCR, one entry per CDR3 protein. Here the sample spans 200,000 to 250,000 distinct CDR3 sequences, under 12% being singletons. The sequenced sample consisted of memory T cells sorted from blood. These receptors all stem from a man aged 50 to 60 in good health. CDR3s include the opening cysteine and the closing phenylalanine or tryptophan. D genes are given only for firm matches.

NA TRBJ1-1 TRBV15 CATSRDLTVTEAFF
NA TRBJ2-7 TRBV5-4 CASSPRMGGVASEQYF
NA TRBJ2-7 TRBV2 CASRQGGGYEQYF
TRBD1 TRBJ1-6 TRBV5-5 CASSLYLGTGREPLHF
NA TRBJ1-3 TRBV9 CASSESGLSGNTIYF
TRBD2 TRBJ2-7 TRBV3-1 CASSQRPGLAIYEQYF
NA TRBJ1-4 TRBV7-2 CASSLAGGVNEKLFF
TRBD1 TRBJ2-1 TRBV20-1 CSARATFRPSTGVGNEQFF
TRBD1 TRBJ2-7 TRBV28 CASSNPTGGITYEQYF
NA TRBJ2-3 TRBV19 CASSIQGSDTQYF
NA TRBJ2-2 TRBV12-3/TRBV12-4 CASSLARRLTRAGELFF
NA TRBJ2-3 TRBV5-1 CASSLQGRSDTQYF
NA TRBJ2-1 TRBV10-2 CASSTLGYNEQFF
TRBD1 TRBJ2-3 TRBV20-1 CSARPTGGQIDTQYF
TRBD1 TRBJ2-7 TRBV27 CASSFGDRGYEQYF
NA TRBJ2-7 TRBV5-1 CASSLPQGAEQYF
NA TRBJ1-5 TRBV12-3/TRBV12-4 CASSSGLGSGPQHF